Reported below is one T cell receptor beta chain. Its antigen is as yet unknown. This sample was taken from a study of T cell responses to AZD1222 COVID-19 vaccine. Broader study findings: Just a handful of AZD1222 recipients tested seropositive at baseline. There were mostly white British donors and more females than males, and clonal diversity was possibly underestimated.

CDR3 size: 15 residues. In germline, CDR1 is MNHEY, CDR2 SMNVEV (reference sequence). Trimming removed 5 bases from V and 0 bases from J, with 14 bases in between. The repertoire was sequenced with immunoSEQ multiplex PCR; TCRdb's copy has only in-frame clones and lacks some. The repertoire has fewer than 100,000 clones, approximately 90% of them found once; the top ten carry approximately 10%. The sequenced sample was peripheral blood, obtained 28 days after the second AZD1222 dose. The clonotype was recovered from an adult who received the AZD1222 COVID-19 vaccine. The rearrangement uses TRBV27 and TRBJ2-7; D is perhaps TRBD2 (6 bases). DNA of the CDR3: TGTGCCAGCAGTCCCCGAGGTAGCGGCTCCTACGAGCAGTACTTC. Its protein product is CASSPRGSGSYEQYF.